This record concerns one T cell receptor (beta chain) sequence. This entry belongs to a study of cytomegalovirus exposure and HLA in healthy donors. PCR primers comprised 60 Vbeta and 13 Jbeta primers. Sequenced by immunoSEQ multiplex PCR; TCRdb stores in-frame clones only, minus some. The table lists some 150,000 clones, 70% to 85% of them singletons. CDR3 length equals 12 residues. Per the germline V gene, CDR1 is SNHLY and CDR2 is FYNNEI. V was clipped by 6 bases and J by 7 bases, with 10 bases between them. The V gene is TRBV2, the J gene TRBJ2-1, with D maybe TRBD1 (6 bases). The sample comprised PBMCs. The receptor's source is a woman between 50 and 59 years old in good health and CMV-seropositive. The CDR3 is CASRQGRNEQFF. The CDR3 DNA reads TGTGCCAGCAGACAGGGAAGGAATGAGCAGTTCTTC.